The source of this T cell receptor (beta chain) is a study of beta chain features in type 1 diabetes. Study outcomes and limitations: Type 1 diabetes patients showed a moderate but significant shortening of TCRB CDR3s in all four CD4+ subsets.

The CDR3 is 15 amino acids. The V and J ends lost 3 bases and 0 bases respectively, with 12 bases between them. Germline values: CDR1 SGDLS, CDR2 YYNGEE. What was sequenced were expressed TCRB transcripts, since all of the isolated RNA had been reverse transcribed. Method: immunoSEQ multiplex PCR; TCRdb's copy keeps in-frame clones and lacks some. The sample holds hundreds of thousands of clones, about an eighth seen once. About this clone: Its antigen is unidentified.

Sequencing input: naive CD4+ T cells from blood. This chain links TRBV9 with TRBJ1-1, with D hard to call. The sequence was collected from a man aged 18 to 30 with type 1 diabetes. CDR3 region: CASSARHEMNTEAFF. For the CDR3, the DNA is TGTGCCAGCAGCGCCCGACACGAGATGAACACTGAAGCTTTCTTT.